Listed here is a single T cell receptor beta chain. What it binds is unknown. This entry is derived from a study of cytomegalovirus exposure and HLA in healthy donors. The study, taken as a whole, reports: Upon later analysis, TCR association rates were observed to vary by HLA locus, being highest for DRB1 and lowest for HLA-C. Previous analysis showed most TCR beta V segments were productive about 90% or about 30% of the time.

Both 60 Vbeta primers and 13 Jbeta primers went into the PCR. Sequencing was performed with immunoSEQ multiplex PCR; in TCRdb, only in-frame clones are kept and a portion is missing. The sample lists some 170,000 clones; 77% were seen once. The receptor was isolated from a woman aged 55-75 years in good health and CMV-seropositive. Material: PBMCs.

CDR3 amino acids: CASSFLGAYEQYF. CDR3 nucleotides: TGTGCCAGCAGCTTTCTAGGGGCCTACGAGCAGTACTTC. The genes are TRBV7-2 and TRBJ2-7; TRBD1 might be the D (5 bases). The CDR3 is made up of 13 amino acids. Germline V gene lookup returns CDR1 SGHTA and CDR2 FQGNSA. The ends were cut back, 3 bases at V and 2 bases at J, with 8 bases in the middle. Drawing the rest from reference TRBV7-2 and TRBJ2-7, the complete variable domain is GAGVSQSPSNKVTEKGKDVELRCDPISGHTALYWYRQSLGQGLEFLIYFQGNSAPDKSGLPSDRFSAERTGGSVSTLTIQRTQQEDSAVYLCASSFLGAYEQYFGPGTRLTVT.